This T cell receptor (beta chain) was captured in a study of T cell responses to AZD1222 COVID-19 vaccine. Study-wide results and caveats: There were repertoire samples only from the period after the peak T cell response. Baseline seropositivity occurred in only a handful of AZD1222 recipients. The study reported that nearly half of spike-specific TCRs target unmutated variant regions.

Second-dose groups at about 4 or about 12 weeks were pooled. V shed 1 base and J shed 4 bases, with 11 bases lying between them. CDR3 length: 14 amino acids. Germline CDR1 is SEHNR and CDR2 is FQNEAQ (reference sequence). Note on this clone: Antigen unknown.

This table comes from immunoSEQ multiplex PCR, and its TCRdb copy is limited to in-frame clones, with some not included. The sample yields about 150,000 clones, around nine tenths seen once. The sample was peripheral blood, taken 28 days after the second AZD1222 dose. The V call is TRBV7-9, the J call TRBJ2-7; D is ambiguous. The TCR sequence derives from an adult who received the AZD1222 COVID-19 vaccine. The DNA of the CDR3 is TGTGCCAGCAGCTTAGAGGTGGGGTATTACGAGCAGTACTTC. Its protein is CASSLEVGYYEQYF.